The 21 T cell receptor beta chains in this list originate from one sample, sequenced in a study of Ad26.COV2.S vaccination and SARS-CoV-2 variants. Treatment denoted: roughly 19 received Ad26.COV2.S at low or high dose, single or two shots; 5 received placebo; per-sample allocation not given. Sampling was performed 63 days after the first vaccine or placebo injection. Sequencing was performed with immunoSEQ multiplex PCR; in TCRdb, only in-frame clones are kept and a portion is missing. Here the sample spans some 250,000 clones, approximately 90% being singletons. Specimen: peripheral blood, collected in a trial of Ad26.COV2.S vaccine versus placebo. The receptors were gathered from a person between 18 and 65 years old who received the Ad26.COV2.S COVID-19 vaccine or a placebo.

This clone was found once. For the CDR3, the DNA is TGCGCCAGCAGCTTGGAGGGGTCCAGGGGGACGCAGTATTTT. This encodes CASSLEGSRGTQYF. The rearrangement links TRBV5-1 to TRBJ2-3, with 7 bases that match TRBD1. Germline CDR1 SGHRS, CDR2 YFSETQ. With 0 bases clipped from V and 9 bases from J, the junction kept 7 bases outside the gene matches. CDR3 length equals 14 residues.

V is TRBV11-3 and J is TRBJ2-2; possible D gene TRBD2, 7 bases. Germline CDR1 SGHNT, CDR2 YENEEA. V dropped 1 base and J dropped 3 bases, with 15 bases sitting between them. The length of the CDR3 is 17 residues. The CDR3 DNA reads TGTGCCAGCAGCTTAGGAGTGGCGGGGGCGTACACCGGGGAGCTGTTTTTT. Its protein is CASSLGVAGAYTGELFF.

The rearrangement links TRBV7-2 to TRBJ2-7, with 12 bases lining up with TRBD1. Germline V lookup: CDR1 SGHTA, CDR2 FQGNSA. The CDR3 contains 14 residues. V gave up 8 bases and J gave up 9 bases; unmatched junction bases: 11. The CDR3 DNA reads TGTGCCAGCGGACCGGGACAGGGGGCCTTTCGGCAGTACTTC. It yields the protein CASGPGQGAFRQYF.

V and J are TRBV11-2 and TRBJ2-1; D gene ambiguous. The CDR3 consists of 16 residues. Germline V gene lookup returns CDR1 SGHAT and CDR2 FQNNGV. The V end was cut by 3 bases, the J end by 0 bases, with 12 bases between. The DNA of the CDR3 is TGTGCCAGCAGCTTCTTCAGGATCAGCTCCTACAATGAGCAGTTCTTC. Translation gives CASSFFRISSYNEQFF.

The rearrangement links TRBV10-1 to TRBJ2-5; 12 bases fit TRBD2. After removal of 3 bases from V and 4 bases from J, the junction contained 9 bases not matched to a gene. Germline V gene data show CDR1 as WNHNN and CDR2 as SYGVQD (reference sequence). The CDR3 covers 17 residues. The CDR3 loop reads CASSEGLAGRLRETQYF. CDR3 DNA sequence: TGCGCCAGCAGTGAAGGACTAGCGGGGCGTTTACGAGAGACCCAGTACTTC.

V gene TRBV9 combines with J gene TRBJ2-5; D gene unclear. The CDR3 consists of 14 residues. Germline CDR1 reads SGDLS; CDR2 reads YYNGEE. Between the trimmed V and J ends, which lost 7 bases and 4 bases, there was a span of 17 bases. The CDR3 sequence is CASSSDLQSETQYF. The CDR3, as DNA: TGTGCCAGCTCCTCGGACCTCCAATCAGAGACCCAGTACTTC.

This chain connects TRBV7-8 to TRBJ1-2, with no clear D. CDR1 and CDR2 from the germline V gene are SGHVS and FQNEAQ. Deletions cut 1 base from V and 0 bases from J, with 6 bases between. CDR3 size: 14 residues. CDR3 loop: CASSLVGTNYGYTF. The CDR3 DNA sequence: TGTGCCAGCAGCTTAGTGGGAACTAACTATGGCTACACCTTC.

This clone has only one observation. This rearrangement joins TRBV30 to TRBJ2-7; 12 nucleotides agree with TRBD2. J gave up 5 bases and V 4 bases, and 6 bases lay outside the gene matches. The germline CDR1 and CDR2 sequences are GTSNPN and SVGIG (reference sequence). CDR3 length: 14 residues. CDR3 protein: CAWNRLAGVNEQYF. As DNA, the CDR3 is TGTGCCTGGAATCGACTAGCGGGAGTTAACGAGCAGTACTTC.

The rearrangement links TRBV25-1 to TRBJ2-7; 11 bases are shared with TRBD1. This CDR3 region has 14 residues. The germline CDR1 and CDR2 sequences are MGHDK and SYGVNS. Trimming cost V 6 bases and J 3 bases; bases outside gene matches: 4. The CDR3 loop reads CASSTGTGGYEQYF. In nucleotides, the CDR3 is TGTGCCAGCAGCACCGGGACAGGGGGCTACGAGCAGTACTTC.

The V call is TRBV30, the J call TRBJ1-6; 7 bases are shared with TRBD1. Germline V gives CDR1 GTSNPN, CDR2 SVGIG (reference sequence). The CDR3 loop spans 15 amino acids. The ends lost 5 bases at V and 9 bases at J; junction bases unmatched: 13. CDR3 amino acids: CAWSPTGRRSSPLHF. For the CDR3, the DNA is TGTGCCTGGTCCCCGACAGGGAGAAGGAGTTCACCCCTCCACTTT.

The chain couples TRBV27 to TRBJ1-4, with D hard to call. The germline V and J ends were trimmed by 6 bases and 2 bases, with 7 bases remaining between them. This CDR3 contains 13 residues. Per the germline V gene, CDR1 is MNHEY and CDR2 is SMNVEV (reference sequence). DNA for the CDR3: TGTGCCAGCAGGGGAGGGACTAATGAAAAACTGTTTTTT. Its protein is CASRGGTNEKLFF.

V gene TRBV28 combines with J gene TRBJ2-5; 10 nucleotides line up with TRBD1. J gave up 5 bases and V 5 bases, and 11 bases lay outside the gene matches. Germline V gene data show CDR1 as MDHEN and CDR2 as SYDVKM. CDR3 length equals 16 residues. The CDR3 region is CASSPDRGRGGETQYF. The CDR3, as DNA: TGTGCCAGCAGTCCAGACAGGGGGCGGGGTGGGGAGACCCAGTACTTC.

The chain carries TRBV6-2 or TRBV6-3 and TRBJ1-1; no clear D. Trimming stripped 6 bases from V and 1 base from J, with 3 bases between. Germline V lookup: CDR1 MNHEY, CDR2 SVGEGT. There are 11 residues in the CDR3. CDR3 region: CASSPNTEAFF. The DNA of the CDR3 is TGTGCCAGCAGCCCGAACACTGAAGCTTTCTTT.

The chain uses TRBV28 and TRBJ1-5; a weak D match, TRBD1 (5 bases). This CDR3 region has 16 residues. The V and J ends lost 3 bases and 2 bases respectively, with 14 bases between them. CDR1 is MDHEN and CDR2 is SYDVKM in the germline V gene. In DNA, the CDR3 is TGTGCCAGCAGTTTCGTCCGAGGGACCGGCAATCAGCCCCAGCATTTT. Translated, it gives CASSFVRGTGNQPQHF.

The rearrangement joins TRBV28 to TRBJ2-1; D is perhaps TRBD2 (5 bases). The CDR3 contains 12 residues. V lost 5 bases, J lost 12 bases, and 14 bases lay in between. Germline CDR1 is MDHEN and CDR2 is SYDVKM. CDR3 sequence: CASSQYREGQFF. The CDR3 region has the DNA TGTGCCAGCAGTCAATATCGCGAGGGGCAGTTCTTC.

V usage is TRBV30 and J usage is TRBJ1-2; no reliable D call. The CDR3 totals 14 residues. V lost 2 bases, J lost 0 bases, and 10 bases lay in between. Germline CDR1 GTSNPN, CDR2 SVGIG (reference sequence). The CDR3 region has the DNA TGTGCCTGGAGTCAAGGCATGCCTAACTATGGCTACACCTTC. Translating it yields CAWSQGMPNYGYTF.

The J gene is TRBJ2-7, the V gene TRBV6-2 or TRBV6-3; 7 nucleotides align to TRBD1. Germline V lookup: CDR1 MNHEY, CDR2 SVGEGT. The CDR3 runs 14 residues. V shed 6 bases and J 5 bases; nucleotides not matched to a gene: 10. CDR3 amino acids: CASSRQGTRNEQYF. CDR3 in DNA: TGTGCCAGCAGCCGACAGGGAACAAGGAACGAGCAGTACTTC.

The chain uses TRBV18 and TRBJ1-1; D call uncertain. V was cut by 3 bases and J by 2 bases, with 7 bases left in between. Per the germline V gene, CDR1 is KGHSH and CDR2 is LQKENI. This CDR3 is 13 amino acids long. CDR3 nucleotides: TGTGCCAGCTCACCGAAGAGAAACACTGAAGCTTTCTTT. It encodes CASSPKRNTEAFF.

The genes are TRBV6-6 and TRBJ1-2, with a possible D match to TRBD1 (5 bases). This CDR3 is built from 11 residues. Germline CDR1 is MNHNY and CDR2 is SVGAGI (reference sequence). V lost 6 bases, J lost 8 bases, and 10 bases lay in between. This CDR3 is CASSPQGGYTF. CDR3 coding DNA: TGTGCCAGCAGCCCTCAGGGCGGCTACACCTTC.

As for this clone: Other DNA sequences from this sample encode an identical CDR3 as well. This chain links TRBV6-5 with TRBJ1-5, with TRBD1 matching over 7 bases. Germline CDR1 MNHEY, CDR2 SVGAGI. This CDR3 has 14 residues. The V segment lost 6 bases and the J segment 1 base; nucleotides outside the gene matches: 3. CDR3 loop: CASSSTGSNQPQHF. The CDR3 nucleotides are TGTGCCAGCAGCTCGACAGGGAGCAATCAGCCCCAGCATTTT.

This sequence joins TRBV7-9 and TRBJ2-4; a weak D match, TRBD2 (6 bases). CDR1 is SEHNR, CDR2 FQNEAQ, per germline (reference sequence). The CDR3 has 14 residues. Trimming stripped 1 base from V and 5 bases from J, with 9 bases between. The CDR3 nucleotides are TGTGCCAGCAGCTTAGTCGGAGGGGAAAACATTCAGTACTTC. Amino acids: CASSLVGGENIQYF.